These T cell receptor beta chains were read from a single sample in a study of blood T cell repertoires in COVID-19. Measured with immunoSEQ multiplex PCR; TCRdb has only the in-frame clones, and not every one. Of fewer than 110,000 clones listed, approximately 81% were seen once; the top ten hold less than 5%. Source material: peripheral blood. The receptors originated from a human donor in a cohort sampled during active COVID-19. The CDR3 runs from the conserved cysteine through the conserved F or W. A D gene is named only where the DNA matches it firmly. Expanded clones get a size class; other rows say once, few or many, or leave the size out.

abundance | j_gene | d_gene | v_gene | CDR3aa | CDR3nt
NA | TRBJ2-4 | NA | TRBV28 | CASSLGGFENIQYF | TGTGCCAGCAGTTTAGGGGGGTTTGAAAACATTCAGTACTTC
NA | TRBJ2-1 | TRBD2 | TRBV19 | CASSVLAGEKNEQFF | TGTGCCAGTAGTGTACTAGCGGGAGAGAAAAATGAGCAGTTCTTC
NA | TRBJ2-2 | TRBD2 | TRBV5-1 | CASSSGGLARNTGELFF | TGCGCCAGCAGCTCGGGAGGCTTAGCGCGAAACACCGGGGAGCTGTTTTTT
once | TRBJ2-2 | TRBD2 | TRBV7-2 | CASRSSGRAHTGELFF | TGTGCCAGCAGGTCTAGCGGGAGGGCCCACACCGGGGAGCTGTTTTTT
NA | TRBJ2-1 | NA | TRBV2 | CASLDRIFYNEQFF | TGTGCCAGCCTAGACAGGATTTTCTACAATGAGCAGTTCTTC
NA | TRBJ2-1 | TRBD1 | TRBV2 | CASSATGTGVLIAYNEQFF | TGTGCCAGCAGTGCCACCGGGACAGGGGTTCTTATAGCCTACAATGAGCAGTTCTTC
NA | TRBJ1-1 | NA | TRBV7-9 | CASRPVSDTEAFF | TGTGCCAGCAGGCCCGTGAGTGACACTGAAGCTTTCTTT
NA | TRBJ2-3 | NA | TRBV7-8 | CASSSDFTSTDTQYF | TGTGCCAGCAGCTCGGACTTCACTAGCACAGATACGCAGTATTTT
NA | TRBJ2-1 | TRBD2 | TRBV7-3 | CASSLGSGREWAGAAPNEQFF | TGTGCCAGCAGCTTAGGATCGGGGCGCGAGTGGGCGGGAGCGGCCCCCAATGAGCAGTTCTTC
once | TRBJ2-2 | TRBD2 | TRBV5-1 | CASSGGLAGFSGELFF | TGCGCCAGCAGCGGGGGACTAGCGGGTTTCTCCGGGGAGCTGTTTTTT
NA | TRBJ2-1 | NA | TRBV21-1 | CASSKDPDCRVDEQFF | TGTGCCAGCAGCAAAGACCCAGACTGCCGCGTGGATGAGCAGTTCTTC
NA | TRBJ2-3 | TRBD1 | TRBV30 | CAWLQGNTDTQYF | TGTGCCTGGTTACAGGGGAACACAGATACGCAGTATTTT
NA | TRBJ1-5 | NA | TRBV19 | CASTGNSNQPQHF | TGTGCCAGTACAGGGAATAGCAATCAGCCCCAGCATTTT
NA | TRBJ2-1 | NA | TRBV19 | CASEGETYNEQFF | TGTGCCAGTGAGGGAGAGACCTACAATGAGCAGTTCTTC
NA | TRBJ1-5 | NA | TRBV19 | CASSYTSNQPQHF | TGTGCCAGTAGTTACACTAGCAATCAGCCCCAGCATTTT
few | TRBJ2-2 | NA | TRBV5-1 | CASSLVASMAGELFF | TGCGCCAGCAGCTTGGTGGCTAGCATGGCCGGGGAGCTGTTTTTT
NA | TRBJ2-3 | NA | TRBV9 | CASSVQGFTDTQYF | TGTGCCAGCAGCGTGCAGGGCTTCACAGATACGCAGTATTTT